These T cell receptor beta chains were read from a single sample in a study of prognosis after radiotherapy for stage I lung cancer. TCRdb re-called the multiplex PCR reads through MiXCR, storing one row per CDR3 protein. The sample includes 38,000 or so distinct CDR3 sequences, approximately 25% of them seen just once. Sequencing used PBMCs, obtained before or after stereotactic body radiation therapy (not recorded which). The receptor source for this set is a donor aged 50 or older with non-small cell lung cancer. CDR3s include the opening cysteine and the closing phenylalanine or tryptophan. The D gene is left open where the match is weak. Only part of the rows carry a size: once, few, many, or a class if the clone is expanded.

V	length	D	size	J	CDR3	DNA
TRBV7-9	14	NA	many	TRBJ1-1	CASRPDRMNTEAFF	TGTGCCAGCAGGCCCGACAGAATGAACACTGAAGCTTTCTTT
TRBV20-1	14	NA	many	TRBJ1-6	CSAGGLLSNSPLHF	TGCAGTGCTGGGGGACTACTAAGTAATTCACCCCTCCACTTT
TRBV20-1	11	NA	many	TRBJ2-7	CSATLAYEQYF	TGCAGTGCTACACTGGCCTACGAGCAGTACTTC
TRBV20-1	12	TRBD2	NA	TRBJ2-3	CSAEAGLDTQYF	TGCAGTGCCGAAGCGGGACTAGATACGCAGTATTTT
TRBV10-3	14	TRBD2	many	TRBJ2-3	CAISAGGGVYTQYF	TGTGCCATTTCCGCGGGGGGAGGCGTATATACGCAGTATTTT
TRBV28	15	TRBD1	many	TRBJ1-6	CASTLGGQNNSPLHF	TGTGCCAGCACCTTGGGGGGACAGAATAATTCACCCCTCCACTTT
TRBV20-1	17	TRBD2	many	TRBJ2-1	CSASSSGRKSSYNEQFF	TGCAGTGCTAGCTCTAGCGGGAGGAAGAGCTCCTACAATGAGCAGTTCTTC
TRBV15	17	TRBD2	many	TRBJ2-3	CATSRDKGGGGTDTQYF	TGTGCCACCAGCAGAGATAAGGGCGGGGGAGGCACAGATACGCAGTATTTT
TRBV30	12	NA	many	TRBJ1-4	CAWRGAGEKLFF	TGTGCCTGGAGGGGGGCCGGTGAAAAACTGTTTTTT
TRBV5-1	19	TRBD2	many	TRBJ2-2	CASSVPGLRQDPNTGELFF	TGCGCCAGCAGCGTACCGGGACTAAGGCAGGATCCGAACACCGGGGAGCTGTTTTTT
TRBV6-2/TRBV6-3	12	NA	many	TRBJ2-3	CASRLGTDTQYF	TGTGCCAGCAGACTCGGGACAGATACGCAGTATTTT
TRBV7-8	15	NA	many	TRBJ1-2	CASSFLGGKNYGYTF	TGTGCCAGCAGCTTTCTGGGGGGGAAAAACTATGGCTACACCTTC
TRBV20-1	21	TRBD2	NA	TRBJ2-1	CRIPGLAGVGVTGVASAEQFF	TGCAGAATCCCGGGACTAGCGGGAGTCGGAGTAACGGGGGTTGCATCGGCTGAGCAGTTCTTC
TRBV5-1	14	NA	NA	TRBJ2-5	CASSASGSQKTQYF	TGCGCCAGCAGTGCGAGCGGAAGTCAAAAGACCCAGTACTTC
TRBV18	14	NA	many	TRBJ1-1	CASSPGLENTEAFF	TGTGCCAGCTCACCAGGTCTGGAGAACACTGAAGCTTTCTTT
TRBV15	14	NA	many	TRBJ1-2	CATSRDRRNYGYTF	TGTGCCACCAGCAGGGACCGAAGGAACTATGGCTACACCTTC
TRBV3-1	15	TRBD2	many	TRBJ2-7	CASSGTSGGLVGQYF	TGTGCCAGCAGCGGGACTAGCGGGGGACTGGTCGGGCAGTACTTC
TRBV28	16	NA	many	TRBJ1-5	CASSSFFRGWNQPQHF	TGTGCCAGCAGTTCCTTCTTCAGGGGTTGGAATCAGCCCCAGCATTTT
TRBV4-1	14	NA	many	TRBJ1-2	CASSSGDTGRGYTF	TGCGCCAGCAGCTCGGGGGACACTGGAAGGGGCTACACCTTC
TRBV28	14	TRBD1	NA	TRBJ1-2	CASSLMAGGYGYTF	TGTGCCAGCAGCCTGATGGCAGGGGGCTATGGCTACACCTTT
TRBV2	13	TRBD1	many	TRBJ1-2	CASTRGRGYGYTF	TGTGCCAGCACCAGGGGGCGCGGCTATGGCTACACCTTC
TRBV3-1	13	TRBD1	few	TRBJ2-5	CASSRTGEETQYF	TGTGCCAGCAGTCGGACAGGGGAAGAGACCCAGTACTTC
TRBV4-1	16	NA	many	TRBJ1-2	CASSQDGGGADYGYTF	TGCGCCAGCAGCCAAGATGGGGGGGGCGCTGACTATGGCTACACCTTC
TRBV5-6	16	NA	NA	TRBJ1-5	CASSFYDPSSSQPQHF	TGTGCCAGCAGCTTTTACGACCCTTCAAGTAGTCAGCCCCAGCATTTT
TRBV28	17	TRBD1	many	TRBJ2-6	CASSSGQGTSGANVLTF	TGTGCCAGCAGTTCAGGACAGGGGACCTCTGGGGCCAACGTCCTGACTTTC
TRBV15	13	TRBD1	many	TRBJ1-4	CATRQGANEKLFF	TGTGCCACCAGACAGGGGGCTAATGAAAAACTGTTTTTT
TRBV6-2/TRBV6-3	12	TRBD2	NA	TRBJ2-1	CATRGGINEQFF	TGTGCCACCCGCGGGGGGATAAATGAGCAGTTCTTC
TRBV9	16	TRBD1	many	TRBJ1-2	CASSVRPGQGGHGYTF	TGTGCCAGCAGCGTACGCCCGGGACAGGGAGGTCATGGCTACACCTTC
TRBV20-1	17	TRBD2	many	TRBJ2-2	CSARDGRVAGVAGELFF	TGCAGTGCTAGAGATGGCCGGGTAGCGGGAGTGGCCGGGGAGCTGTTTTTT
TRBV3-1	14	NA	many	TRBJ2-1	CASSQDQGYNEQFF	TGTGCCAGCAGCCAGGACCAGGGTTACAATGAGCAGTTCTTC
TRBV19	14	NA	many	TRBJ1-5	CASTRRGPNQPQHF	TGTGCCAGTACCCGGCGGGGGCCCAATCAGCCCCAGCATTTT
TRBV13	14	NA	many	TRBJ2-5	CASSLALGGGTQYF	TGTGCCAGCAGCTTGGCCCTCGGGGGAGGGACCCAGTACTTC
TRBV30	13	NA	many	TRBJ1-1	CAWSEGWDTEAFF	TGTGCCTGGAGTGAGGGGTGGGACACTGAAGCTTTCTTT
TRBV19	15	NA	many	TRBJ1-5	CASWVGYGSNQPQHF	TGTGCCAGTTGGGTTGGATACGGGAGCAATCAGCCCCAGCATTTT
TRBV19	17	TRBD1	many	TRBJ2-1	CASSTGTGTGGSGEQFF	TGTGCCAGTAGTACGGGAACGGGGACAGGGGGCTCGGGTGAGCAGTTCTTC
TRBV18	15	NA	NA	TRBJ1-4	CASSPQGRTNEKLFF	TGTGCCAGCTCCCCTCAGGGACGGACTAATGAAAAACTGTTTTTT
TRBV5-1	15	TRBD2	many	TRBJ2-7	CASSSTSGSLYEQYF	TGCGCCAGCAGCTCTACTAGCGGGAGCCTCTACGAGCAGTACTTC
TRBV24-1	15	NA	many	TRBJ2-2	CATSNQGRDTGELFF	TGTGCCACCAGCAATCAGGGTCGGGACACCGGGGAGCTGTTTTTT
TRBV20-1	14	TRBD1	many	TRBJ2-3	CSALRDRGRDTQYF	TGCAGTGCTCTCCGGGACAGGGGGAGAGATACGCAGTATTTT
TRBV28	13	TRBD1	many	TRBJ1-2	CASSLRGQGSYTF	TGTGCCAGCAGTTTACGGGGACAGGGTAGCTACACCTTC
TRBV5-1	13	NA	NA	TRBJ1-5	CASSTLPDQPQHF	TGCGCCAGCAGCACCTTGCCAGATCAGCCCCAGCATTTT
TRBV5-4	13	NA	few	TRBJ1-1	CASLNRGNTEAFF	TGTGCCAGCCTAAATAGGGGGAACACTGAAGCTTTCTTT
TRBV28	15	NA	many	TRBJ1-4	CASRKLVPTNEKLFF	TGTGCCAGCAGAAAGTTGGTTCCGACTAATGAAAAACTGTTTTTT
TRBV9	14	NA	NA	TRBJ2-1	CASSIRSSYNEQFF	TGTGCCAGCAGCATCAGGAGCTCCTACAATGAGCAGTTCTTC
TRBV5-1	13	NA	NA	TRBJ1-2	CASSSGESSAYTF	TGCGCCAGCAGCTCCGGGGAATCTTCCGCCTACACCTTC
TRBV27	15	TRBD1	once	TRBJ2-7	CASSPGTGGAYEQYF	TGTGCCAGCAGCCCCGGGACAGGGGGTGCCTACGAGCAGTACTTC
TRBV20-1	13	NA	many	TRBJ1-3	CSASIFTGNTIYF	TGCAGTGCTAGTATCTTTACCGGAAACACCATATATTTT
TRBV19	14	NA	many	TRBJ1-5	CASKVGQYNQPQHF	TGTGCCAGTAAGGTAGGCCAATACAATCAGCCCCAGCATTTT
TRBV7-2	14	NA	many	TRBJ2-7	CASSLGLSSYEQYF	TGTGCCAGCAGCTTAGGGTTGAGCTCCTACGAGCAGTACTTC
TRBV6-5	16	NA	many	TRBJ1-2	CASSSKTSGTLVGYTF	TGTGCCAGCAGTTCTAAAACGTCAGGGACTCTAGTTGGCTACACCTTC
TRBV5-1	11	NA	NA	TRBJ2-5	CASGLGETQYF	TGCGCCAGCGGCTTGGGAGAGACCCAGTACTTC
TRBV12-3/TRBV12-4	13	TRBD1	NA	TRBJ2-7	CASRRTGVHEQYF	TGTGCCAGCAGACGGACAGGGGTTCACGAGCAGTACTTC
TRBV18	14	TRBD1	many	TRBJ2-4	CASSPDGQGAGQYF	TGTGCCAGCTCACCTGACGGACAGGGGGCGGGTCAGTACTTC
TRBV4-2	16	NA	many	TRBJ1-2	CASSQTASSTNYGYTF	TGTGCCAGCAGCCAAACTGCCTCTTCTACTAACTATGGCTACACCTTC